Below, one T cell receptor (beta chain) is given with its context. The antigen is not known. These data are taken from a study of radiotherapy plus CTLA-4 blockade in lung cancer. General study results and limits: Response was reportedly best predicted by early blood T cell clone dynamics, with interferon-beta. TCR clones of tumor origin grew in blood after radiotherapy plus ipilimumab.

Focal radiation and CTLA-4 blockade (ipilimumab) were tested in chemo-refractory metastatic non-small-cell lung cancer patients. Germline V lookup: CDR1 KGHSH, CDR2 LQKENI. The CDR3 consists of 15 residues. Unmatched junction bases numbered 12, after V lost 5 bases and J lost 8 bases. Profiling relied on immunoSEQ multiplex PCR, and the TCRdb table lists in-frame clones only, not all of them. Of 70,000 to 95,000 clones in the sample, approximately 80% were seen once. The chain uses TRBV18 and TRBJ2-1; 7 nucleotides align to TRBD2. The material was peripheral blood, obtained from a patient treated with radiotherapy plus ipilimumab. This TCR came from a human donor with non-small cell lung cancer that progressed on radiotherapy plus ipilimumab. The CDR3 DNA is TGTGCCAGCTCAACCCTCGGCACTAGCGCGGATGAGCAGTTCTTC. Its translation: CASSTLGTSADEQFF.